One sample yielded the 27 T cell receptor beta chains listed below, sequenced in a study of vaccination effects on CD4 cells after COVID-19 (dated 2022 in TCRdb). In the ViraFEST assay, PBMC were stimulated with viral peptide pools, and antigen-specific CD4+ T cell clonotypes were then identified by expansion using TCR sequencing. After more than 9 days of culture, CD4+ T cells were isolated with the EasySep CD4+ T cell isolation kit. Participants received two doses of either the BNT162b2 or the mRNA-1273 mRNA SARS-CoV-2 vaccine. Their target antigens are unknown. Library construction relied on the immunoSEQ multiplex PCR assay. TCRdb limited this immuneACCESS table to in-frame rearrangements with V and J called. A share of clones is missing; checked studies link under half to unresolved V genes, and the rest is unexplained. This sample holds around 81,000 clones; under 80% were observed only once. The top ten constitute over 0.95% of the sample.

Sequencing was performed on CD4+ T cells from PBMCs cultured with HCoV-OC43 spike peptides, taken after COVID-19 vaccination. Reading the label with the study, this specimen's cell subset or site is: HCoV-OC43 spike overlapping peptide pool stimulation. Receptors originate from a human donor who received a COVID-19 vaccine.

The rearrangement links TRBV5-5 to TRBJ2-7; no definite D call. Trimming left V 0 bases short and J 3 bases short, with 10 bases between. The CDR3 has 14 residues. Germline values: CDR1 SGHKS, CDR2 YYEKEE (reference sequence). CDR3 residues: CASSLGLEIYEQYV. CDR3 sequence (DNA): TGTGCCAGCAGCTTGGGGCTCGAGATCTACGAGCAGTACGTC.

This clone has just a few counts. V usage is TRBV2 and J usage is TRBJ1-2; TRBD1 matches at 7 bases. After removal of 6 bases from V and 1 base from J, the junction contained 2 bases not matched to a gene. Germline lookup yields CDR1 SNHLY and CDR2 FYNNEI. The CDR3 has 13 residues. The CDR3 spells CASRGDSNYGYTF. The CDR3 nucleotides are TGTGCCAGCAGGGGGGACAGTAACTATGGCTACACCTTC.

The chain uses TRBV7-3 and TRBJ2-2; 7 nucleotides agree with TRBD1. The V gene's germline CDR1 is SGHTA and CDR2 FQGTGA. This CDR3 is built from 15 residues. Germline trimming cut 5 bases from V and 3 bases from J; bases unmatched to any gene: 6. The CDR3 loop is CASSPRQGDTGELFF. CDR3 nucleotide sequence: TGTGCCAGCAGCCCACGGCAGGGGGACACCGGGGAGCTGTTTTTT.

This clone was observed a few times. The chain recombines TRBV15 with TRBJ1-1; D is uncertain. CDR3 length: 13 amino acids. Trimming cost V 3 bases and J 2 bases, with 7 bases left between them. Germline lookup yields CDR1 LNHNV and CDR2 YYDKDF (reference sequence). The CDR3 is CATSRRDNTEAFF. The CDR3 bases are TGTGCCACCAGCAGGAGAGATAACACTGAAGCTTTCTTT. The whole variable domain, remainder taken from reference TRBV15 and TRBJ1-1, is DAMVIQNPRYQVTQFGKPVTLSCSQTLNHNVMYWYQQKSSQAPKLLFHYYDKDFNNEADTPDNFQSRRPNTSFCFLDIRSPGLGDTAMYLCATSRRDNTEAFFGQGTRLTVV.

The chain joins TRBV6-6 to TRBJ2-3; perhaps TRBD2 as D (6 bases). The CDR3 is 14 residues long. V lost 2 bases and J 4 bases, leaving 10 bases between the germline ends. Germline CDR1 reads MNHNY; CDR2 reads SVGAGI (reference sequence). CDR3 amino acids: CASSYPGGADTQYF. CDR3 nucleotide sequence: TGTGCCAGCAGTTACCCCGGAGGGGCAGATACGCAGTATTTT.

The genes are TRBV27 and TRBJ2-5, with a possible D match to TRBD2 (6 bases). V lost 2 bases and J 4 bases, leaving 17 bases between the germline ends. The CDR3 contains 16 residues. The germline V gene has CDR1 MNHEY and CDR2 SMNVEV (reference sequence). The CDR3 region has the DNA TGTGCCAGCAGTTTAGATGAAGGGTCTAGCGCAGAGACCCAGTACTTC. This encodes CASSLDEGSSAETQYF.

This rearrangement joins TRBV5-8 to TRBJ2-7, with unresolved D. CDR1 is SGHTS, CDR2 YDEGEE, per germline. The CDR3 runs to 11 residues. Trimming removed 3 bases at V and 4 bases at J, with 5 bases between. The CDR3 DNA is TGTGCCAGCAGCTACCGATACGAGCAGTACGTC. Protein: CASSYRYEQYV.

The J gene is TRBJ1-2, the V gene TRBV5-1, with D unresolved. The CDR3 extends over 14 amino acids. Germline assignment: CDR1 SGHRS and CDR2 YFSETQ. The V end was cut by 0 bases, the J end by 5 bases, with 11 bases between. DNA for the CDR3: TGCGCCAGCAGCTTGGGAGACGAGAGGTATGGCTACACCTTC. It translates to CASSLGDERYGYTF.

J is TRBJ2-7 and V is TRBV28; D not resolved. The CDR3 spans 14 residues. V lost 5 bases and J 2 bases, leaving 13 bases between the germline ends. Germline V gene data show CDR1 as MDHEN and CDR2 as SYDVKM. CDR3: CASSLPTAPYEQYV. DNA of the CDR3: TGTGCCAGCAGTCTGCCAACGGCACCCTACGAGCAGTACGTC.

The chain employs TRBV11-1 and TRBJ1-6; D is perhaps TRBD1 (5 bases). There are 12 residues in the CDR3. CDR1 is SGHAT and CDR2 is FQDESV in the germline V gene (reference sequence). V dropped 6 bases and J dropped 13 bases, with 13 bases sitting between them. CDR3 in DNA: TGTGCCAGCAGGTTCCCGGGGGGTCCCCTCCACTTT. This sequence encodes CASRFPGGPLHF. The full variable domain, rest sourced from reference TRBV11-1 and TRBJ1-6, is EAEVAQSPRYKITEKSQAVAFWCDPISGHATLYWYRQILGQGPELLVQFQDESVVDDSQLPKDRFSAERLKGVDSTLKIQPAELGDSAMYLCASRFPGGPLHFGNGTRLTVT.

This chain joins TRBV5-1 and TRBJ2-3; 8 positions agree with TRBD1. Trimming took 5 bases from V and 4 from J; bases not matched to a gene: 21. The CDR3 covers 19 residues. Germline V gives CDR1 SGHRS, CDR2 YFSETQ. In DNA, the CDR3 is TGCGCCAGCAGGGGGTCCTTACCCGGCGGCAGGGGGCGCGCAGATACGCAGTATTTT. It yields the protein CASRGSLPGGRGRADTQYF.

The chain couples TRBV2 to TRBJ1-5; TRBD1 is a possible D gene (6 bases). Germline V CDR1 and CDR2: SNHLY, FYNNEI. The length of the CDR3 is 14 residues. Between the trimmed V and J ends, which lost 3 bases and 5 bases, there was a span of 11 bases. The CDR3 is CASSDRTEDQPQHF. In DNA, the CDR3 is TGTGCCAGCAGTGATCGGACAGAAGATCAGCCCCAGCATTTT.

The CDR3: CASSVVSRGGQAGELFF. CDR3 bases: TGTGCCAGCAGCGTAGTTTCGCGGGGGGGCCAGGCCGGGGAGCTGTTTTTT. The rearrangement links TRBV9 to TRBJ2-2; 9 bases line up with TRBD2. V was clipped by 0 bases and J by 6 bases; unmatched bases: 9. Germline CDR1 reads SGDLS; CDR2 reads YYNGEE. The CDR3 contains 17 residues.

The rearrangement joins TRBV2 to TRBJ2-3; D remains ambiguous. The CDR3 is 13 residues long. Trimming stripped 3 bases from V and 6 bases from J, with 10 bases between. From germline, CDR1 is SNHLY and CDR2 FYNNEI. CDR3 residues: CASSDLGRDTQYF. Here the CDR3 DNA reads TGTGCCAGCAGTGATTTGGGCCGTGATACGCAGTATTTT.

The chain has TRBV7-2 and TRBJ1-2; 10 bases are a match to TRBD1. Germline lookup yields CDR1 SGHTA and CDR2 FQGNSA. The V and J ends lost 6 bases and 10 bases, in that order; junction bases with no gene match: 11. The CDR3 extends over 14 amino acids. CDR3 protein: CASRGQGGGPVYTF. The DNA of the CDR3 is TGTGCCAGCAGAGGACAGGGGGGGGGACCCGTCTACACCTTC.

This chain uses TRBV24-1 with TRBJ2-5; 8 bases are a match to TRBD2. Germline CDR1 reads KGHDR; CDR2 reads SFDVKD. The CDR3 has 16 amino acids. V dropped 2 bases and J dropped 5; count of bases not matched to a gene: 9. The CDR3 loop reads CATSDSQRGPGETQYF. The DNA of the CDR3 is TGTGCCACCAGTGATTCACAGCGGGGGCCCGGGGAGACCCAGTACTTC.

This chain uses TRBV14 with TRBJ1-1; D unclear. This CDR3 is 13 amino acids long. Germline V CDR1 and CDR2: SGHDN, FVKESK. V was shortened by 0 bases and J by 8 bases, with 10 bases between the two germline ends. The CDR3 loop is CASSQDREREAFF. The DNA of the CDR3 is TGTGCCAGCAGCCAAGATCGGGAACGGGAAGCTTTCTTT.

This clone was counted only a few times. Sequence at one end of the junction differs from germline and may be a read error. The CDR3 reads CASSELGQAIF. The CDR3 nucleotides are TGTGCCAGCAGTGAGCTGGGGCAGGCGATCTTC. This rearrangement joins TRBV2 to TRBJ1-2; TRBD1 might be the D (5 bases). CDR1 is SNHLY, CDR2 FYNNEI, per germline. This CDR3 has 11 residues. Supplemented by reference TRBV2 and TRBJ1-2, the full variable domain reads EPEVTQTPSHQVTQMGQEVILRCVPISNHLYFYWYRQILGQKVEFLVSFYNNEISEKSEIFDDQFSVERPDGSNFTLKIRSTKLEDSAMYFCASSELGQAIFGSGTRLTVV.

The rearrangement links TRBV5-6 to TRBJ2-1, with a possible D match to TRBD1 (6 bases). The CDR3 loop spans 16 amino acids. Trimming pared 4 bases from V and 8 bases from J, leaving 22 bases between. Germline CDR1 and CDR2: SGHDT and YYEEEE. The CDR3 DNA sequence: TGTGCCAGCAGCCCGAAGATACAGGGAGTTAAAGATGAGCAGTTCTTC. It specifies CASSPKIQGVKDEQFF.

V and J are TRBV18 and TRBJ2-3; tentative D call: TRBD1 (5 bases). The CDR3 spans 15 residues. Germline loops: CDR1 KGHSH, CDR2 LQKENI. Trimming removed 3 bases from V and 1 base from J, with 11 bases in between. The CDR3 loop reads CASSPTTAGTDTQYF. CDR3 in DNA: TGTGCCAGCTCACCGACGACAGCAGGCACAGATACGCAGTATTTT.

The J gene is TRBJ1-2, the V gene TRBV13; TRBD1 agrees at 9 bases. Germline-derived CDR1 and CDR2 are PRHDT and FYEKMQ (reference sequence). Germline trimming cut 2 bases from V and 4 bases from J; bases unmatched to any gene: 2. This CDR3 comprises 14 residues. DNA of the CDR3: TGTGCCAGCAGCTTACGGGACAGGGTCTATGGCTACACCTTC. Its protein product is CASSLRDRVYGYTF.

The V call is TRBV14, the J call TRBJ2-7; tentatively, D is TRBD2 (6 bases). This CDR3 has 16 amino acids. CDR1 SGHDN and CDR2 FVKESK come from the germline V gene. The V and J ends lost 1 base and 4 bases respectively, with 17 bases between them. The CDR3 protein is CASSQVGRRGTYEQYV. The CDR3 nucleotides are TGTGCCAGCAGCCAAGTGGGTAGGAGGGGAACGTACGAGCAGTACGTC.

The chain employs TRBV5-1 and TRBJ1-1; D is unresolved. CDR1 and CDR2 from the germline V gene are SGHRS and YFSETQ. Trimming shortened V by 4 bases and J by 6 bases, and 7 bases separated the two germline ends. The CDR3 is 11 residues long. CDR3 sequence: CASSRESEAFF. The CDR3 bases are TGCGCCAGCAGCCGGGAGTCTGAAGCTTTCTTT.

In nucleotides, the CDR3 is TGTGCCAGCAGTCGACTAGCGGGGAGGACCGGGGAGCTGTTTTTT. Amino acid sequence: CASSRLAGRTGELFF. This chain joins TRBV6-2 or TRBV6-3 and TRBJ2-2; 11 nucleotides match TRBD2. With 5 bases clipped from V and 5 bases from J, the junction kept 4 bases outside the gene matches. The V gene's germline CDR1 is MNHEY and CDR2 SVGEGT. This CDR3 region has 15 residues.

The chain carries TRBV7-3 and TRBJ2-1; 9 nucleotides align to TRBD2. CDR3 length: 14 residues. Germline-derived CDR1 and CDR2 are SGHTA and FQGTGA. The V and J ends lost 2 bases and 4 bases, in that order; junction bases with no gene match: 0. The CDR3 loop reads CASSLAGGYNEQFF. The CDR3 DNA reads as TGTGCCAGCAGCTTAGCGGGGGGGTACAATGAGCAGTTCTTC.

The chain carries TRBV6-6 and TRBJ1-6; TRBD1 aligns across 7 bases. Germline trimming cut 7 bases from V and 6 bases from J; bases unmatched to any gene: 6. Per the germline V gene, CDR1 is MNHNY and CDR2 is SVGAGI (reference sequence). The CDR3 has 14 residues. The chain's CDR3 is CASTPGGSNSPLHF. The CDR3 DNA reads TGTGCCAGCACCCCAGGGGGTTCTAATTCACCCCTCCACTTT.

The chain joins TRBV11-2 to TRBJ1-6, with 7 bases aligning to TRBD1. V dropped 6 bases and J dropped 7; count of bases not matched to a gene: 6. Germline V gives CDR1 SGHAT, CDR2 FQNNGV. This CDR3 is built from 14 residues. Here the CDR3 DNA reads TGTGCCAGCAGAGTGGAGACAGGGAATTCACCCCTCCACTTT. It translates to CASRVETGNSPLHF.